The source of this T cell receptor (beta chain) is a study of T cell repertoires in cytomegalovirus infection. Study details: Selected CMV epitopes included recently identified HLA-C-restricted ones as well as well-studied HLA-B-restricted ones. The public TCR beta signatures pointed to both CMV infection and matching HLA type. Study-wide points: The ex vivo response showed dominance by HLA-C-restricted CMV-specific TCR beta clonotypes.

CDR3 length: 18 amino acids. Germline-derived CDR1 and CDR2 are SGHTA and FQGNSA. Trimming removed 1 base from V and 7 bases from J; junction bases left unmatched: 10. This clonotype has at least ten counts. The antigen is unknown. TCRdb itself ran the reads through MiXCR, one entry per CDR3 protein. The sample consists of about 130,000 distinct CDR3 sequences, more than 30% of them appearing once. The receptor was isolated from a human donor in good health (CMV status not recorded). Some clones in this sample may be carry-over from other donors' samples. The chain carries TRBV7-2 and TRBJ2-1; 13 nucleotides line up with TRBD2. The source material was CD8+ T cells from cultured PBMCs, sampled from culture after CMV antigen stimulation. The CDR3 sequence is CASSLVIGLAGAGNEQFF. The CDR3 DNA reads as TGTGCCAGCAGCTTAGTTATAGGACTAGCGGGGGCGGGGAATGAGCAGTTCTTC.